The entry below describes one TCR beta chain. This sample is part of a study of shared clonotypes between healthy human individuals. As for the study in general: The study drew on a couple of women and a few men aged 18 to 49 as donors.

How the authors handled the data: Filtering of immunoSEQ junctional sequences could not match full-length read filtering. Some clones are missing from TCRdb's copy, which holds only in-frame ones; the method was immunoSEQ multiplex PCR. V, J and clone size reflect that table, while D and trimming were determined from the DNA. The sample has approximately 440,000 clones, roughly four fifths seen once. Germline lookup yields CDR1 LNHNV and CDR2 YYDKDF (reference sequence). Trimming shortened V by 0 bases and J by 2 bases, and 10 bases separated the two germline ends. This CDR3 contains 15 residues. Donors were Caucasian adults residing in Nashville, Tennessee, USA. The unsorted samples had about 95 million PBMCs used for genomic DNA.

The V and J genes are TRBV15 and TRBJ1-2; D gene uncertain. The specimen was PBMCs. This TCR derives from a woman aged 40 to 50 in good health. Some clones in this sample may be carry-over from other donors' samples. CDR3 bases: TGTGCCACCAGCAGAGATTATGCGGGGAACTATGGCTACACCTTC. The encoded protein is CATSRDYAGNYGYTF. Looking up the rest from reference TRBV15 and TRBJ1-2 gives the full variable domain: DAMVIQNPRYQVTQFGKPVTLSCSQTLNHNVMYWYQQKSSQAPKLLFHYYDKDFNNEADTPDNFQSRRPNTSFCFLDIRSPGLGDTAMYLCATSRDYAGNYGYTFGSGTRLTVV.